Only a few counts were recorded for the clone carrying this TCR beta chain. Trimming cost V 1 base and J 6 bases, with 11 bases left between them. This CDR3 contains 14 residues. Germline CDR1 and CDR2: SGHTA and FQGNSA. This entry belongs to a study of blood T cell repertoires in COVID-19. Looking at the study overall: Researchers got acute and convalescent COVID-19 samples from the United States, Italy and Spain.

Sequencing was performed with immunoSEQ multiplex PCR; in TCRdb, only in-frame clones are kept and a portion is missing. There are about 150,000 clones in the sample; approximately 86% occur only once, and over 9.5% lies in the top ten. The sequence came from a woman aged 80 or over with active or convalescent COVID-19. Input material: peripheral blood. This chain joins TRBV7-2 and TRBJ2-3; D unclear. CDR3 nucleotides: TGTGCCAGCAGCTTAGTGGCGGATTTGGATACGCAGTATTTT. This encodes CASSLVADLDTQYF.